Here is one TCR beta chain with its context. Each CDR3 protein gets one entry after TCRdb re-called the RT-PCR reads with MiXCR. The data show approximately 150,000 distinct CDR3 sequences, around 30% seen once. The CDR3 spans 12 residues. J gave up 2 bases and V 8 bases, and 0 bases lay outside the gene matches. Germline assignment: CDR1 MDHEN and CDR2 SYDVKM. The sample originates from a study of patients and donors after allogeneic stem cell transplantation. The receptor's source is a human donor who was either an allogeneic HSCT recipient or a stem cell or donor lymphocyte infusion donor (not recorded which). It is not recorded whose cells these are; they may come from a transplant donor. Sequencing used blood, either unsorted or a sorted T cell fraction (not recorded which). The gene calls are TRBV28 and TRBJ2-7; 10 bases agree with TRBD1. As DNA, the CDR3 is TGTGCCAGCGGGACAGGGGCCTACGAGCAGTACTTC. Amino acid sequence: CASGTGAYEQYF.